The 10 T cell receptor beta chains below all came from one sample that was sequenced in a study of blood T cells in healthy people across ages. It was with a sample-barcoded 5' primer and a J-beta primer mix that a second PCR of about 6 to 12 cycles was run. Via MiXCR, TCRdb re-called the 5' RACE reads, giving one row per CDR3 protein. The sample contains 900,000 to 950,000 distinct CDR3 sequences, 25% to 30% of which appear only once. This same sample was also part of a study on T cells of mothers and their children.

What was sequenced was blood. The receptors shown here come from a middle-aged woman in good health.

The chain carries TRBV20-1 and TRBJ1-5, with no clear D. V gave up 3 bases and J gave up 7 bases, with 13 bases separating them. CDR1 DFQATT and CDR2 SNEGSKA come from the germline V gene (reference sequence). There are 13 residues in the CDR3. As DNA, the CDR3 is TGCAGTGCTAGTTTGGGGATGGGCCAGCCCCAGCATTTT. It codes for CSASLGMGQPQHF.

The J gene is TRBJ2-7, the V gene TRBV7-2; D is possibly TRBD1 or TRBD2 (6 bases each). The better agreement between TRBJ2-5 and the DNA end casts doubt on the J call. This CDR3 has 15 amino acids. The germline CDR1 and CDR2 sequences are SGHTA and FQGNSA. The DNA of the CDR3 is TGTGCCAGCAACAAATACGGGGGCGCCAGGGGGACCCAGTACTTC. It translates to CASNKYGGARGTQYF.

The rearrangement joins TRBV7-9 to TRBJ2-7; no clear D. The CDR3 sequence is 14 residues long. The V gene's germline CDR1 is SEHNR and CDR2 FQNEAQ (reference sequence). The ends were cut back, 2 bases at V and 4 bases at J, with 12 bases in the middle. CDR3 sequence reads: CASSLNQLPYEQYF. As DNA, the CDR3 is TGTGCCAGCAGCTTAAACCAGCTGCCGTACGAGCAGTACTTC.

This clonotype came up a few times. The chain couples TRBV29-1 to TRBJ2-3; possibly TRBD1 or TRBD2 for D (5 bases each). CDR3 size: 14 residues. Germline V gives CDR1 SQVTM, CDR2 ANQGSEA. The V gene lost 6 bases and the J gene lost 3 bases, with 16 bases spanning the gap. For the CDR3, the DNA is TGCAGCGTCCCCGGGACCCTACGGACAGATACGCAGTATTTT. As protein: CSVPGTLRTDTQYF.

The V and J genes are TRBV7-8 and TRBJ1-2; D might be TRBD1 (5 bases). CDR1 and CDR2 (germline): SGHVS, FQNEAQ. The CDR3 has 16 amino acids. The V gene lost 4 bases and the J gene lost 4 bases, with 19 bases spanning the gap. The CDR3 protein is CASSSQTARRGYGYTF. The CDR3 DNA reads as TGTGCCAGCAGCTCACAGACAGCCCGCCGTGGCTATGGCTACACCTTC. Full variable domain (missing parts from reference TRBV7-8 and TRBJ1-2): GAGVSQSPRYKVAKRGQDVALRCDPISGHVSLFWYQQALGQGPEFLTYFQNEAQLDKSGLPSDRFFAERPEGSVSTLKIQRTQQEDSAVYLCASSSQTARRGYGYTFGSGTRLTVV.

This clonotype was observed many times. The J gene is TRBJ2-7, the V gene TRBV6-1, with 7 nucleotides matching TRBD2. V was pared by 10 bases and J by 3 bases, with 9 bases of the junction left unmatched. The CDR3 loop spans 13 amino acids. Germline assignment: CDR1 MNHNS and CDR2 SASEGT. In DNA, the CDR3 is TGTGCCACCCTTTGGGGGGGGATCTACGAGCAGTACTTC. As protein: CATLWGGIYEQYF.

This clonotype showed up many times. The V and J genes are TRBV4-1 and TRBJ2-1, with 10 nucleotides matching TRBD2. J lost 5 bases, V lost 0 bases, and 7 bases had no gene match. This CDR3 is built from 17 residues. Germline loops: CDR1 MGHRA, CDR2 YSYEKL. Here the CDR3 reads CASSQDRTSGVNNEQFF. The CDR3 region has the DNA TGCGCCAGCAGCCAAGATCGGACTAGCGGTGTTAACAATGAGCAGTTCTTC.

This clonotype was observed at least ten times. The chain carries TRBV7-9 and TRBJ2-7; a possible D gene is TRBD1 (5 bases). V dropped 1 base and J dropped 2 bases, with 12 bases sitting between them. Germline assignment: CDR1 SEHNR and CDR2 FQNEAQ (reference sequence). The CDR3 has 15 amino acids. CDR3 DNA sequence: TGTGCCAGCAGCTTAGGTGATGACAGAGCCTACGAGCAGTACTTC. It codes for CASSLGDDRAYEQYF.

This clonotype has only a few counts. A read error is possible here, since a much larger clone lies one base away. This CDR3 reads CSAALNGGQLEQYF. As DNA, the CDR3 is TGCAGTGCTGCCCTTAACGGGGGCCAGCTCGAGCAGTACTTC. This rearrangement joins TRBV20-1 to TRBJ2-5, with D perhaps being TRBD1 or TRBD2 (6 bases each). The J call may not be correct, given that the DNA end is closer to TRBJ2-7. Germline CDR1 DFQATT, CDR2 SNEGSKA (reference sequence). This CDR3 has 14 residues.

The chain uses TRBV14 and TRBJ2-5; D is unclear. Germline CDR1 SGHDN, CDR2 FVKESK. CDR3 size: 16 residues. Trimming pared 0 bases from V and 1 base from J, leaving 12 bases between. CDR3 sequence (DNA): TGTGCCAGCAGCCAAGACTTCGGTTACAGCCAAGAGACCCAGTACTTC. It translates to CASSQDFGYSQETQYF.